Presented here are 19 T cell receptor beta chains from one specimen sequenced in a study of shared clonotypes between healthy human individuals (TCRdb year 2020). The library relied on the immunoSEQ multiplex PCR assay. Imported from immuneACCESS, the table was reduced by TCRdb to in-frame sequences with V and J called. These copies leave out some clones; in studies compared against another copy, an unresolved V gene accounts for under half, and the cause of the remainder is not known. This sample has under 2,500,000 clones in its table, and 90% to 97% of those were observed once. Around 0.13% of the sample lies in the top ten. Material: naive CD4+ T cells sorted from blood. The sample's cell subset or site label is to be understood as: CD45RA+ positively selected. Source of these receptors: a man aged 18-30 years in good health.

The CDR3: CASSPPIRGGQETQYF. CDR3 coding DNA: TGTGCCAGCTCACCACCTATAAGGGGGGGCCAAGAGACCCAGTACTTC. The V call is TRBV18, the J call TRBJ2-5, with a possible D match to TRBD2 (7 bases). CDR1 KGHSH and CDR2 LQKENI come from the germline V gene. The CDR3 spans 16 residues. Trimming took 0 bases from V and 1 from J, leaving 12 bases between them. The variable domain in full, completed from reference TRBV18 and TRBJ2-5, reads NAGVMQNPRHLVRRRGQEARLRCSPMKGHSHVYWYRQLPEEGLKFMVYLQKENIIDESGMPKERFSAEFPKEGPSILRIQQVVRGDSAAYFCASSPPIRGGQETQYFGPGTRLLVL.

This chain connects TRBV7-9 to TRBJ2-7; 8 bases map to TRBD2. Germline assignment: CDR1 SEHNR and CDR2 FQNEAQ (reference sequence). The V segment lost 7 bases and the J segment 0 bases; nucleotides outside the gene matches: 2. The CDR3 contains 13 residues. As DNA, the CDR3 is TGTGCCAGCACGGGGGGGAACTCCTACGAGCAGTACTTC. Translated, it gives CASTGGNSYEQYF.

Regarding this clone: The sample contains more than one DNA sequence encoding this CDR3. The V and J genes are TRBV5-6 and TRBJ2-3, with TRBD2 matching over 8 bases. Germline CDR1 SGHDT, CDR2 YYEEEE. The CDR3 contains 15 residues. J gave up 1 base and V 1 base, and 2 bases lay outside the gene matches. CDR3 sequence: CASSLKAGGTDTQYF. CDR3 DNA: TGTGCCAGCAGCTTGAAAGCGGGGGGCACAGATACGCAGTATTTT.

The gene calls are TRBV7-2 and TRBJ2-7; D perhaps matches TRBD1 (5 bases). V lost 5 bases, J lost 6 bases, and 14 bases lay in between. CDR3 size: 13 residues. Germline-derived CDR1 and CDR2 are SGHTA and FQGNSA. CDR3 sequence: CASSRLGVGEQYF. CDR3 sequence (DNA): TGTGCCAGCAGCCGGTTAGGGGTAGGCGAGCAGTACTTC.

Here the CDR3 reads CASSLATAGGGEQYF. DNA for the CDR3: TGCGCCAGCAGCTTGGCCACAGCGGGAGGAGGAGAGCAGTACTTC. This chain joins TRBV5-1 and TRBJ2-7; TRBD2 agrees at 9 bases. The trim removed 0 bases at V and 7 bases at J, leaving 8 bases unmatched. Per germline, CDR1 SGHRS and CDR2 YFSETQ. The CDR3 consists of 15 residues.

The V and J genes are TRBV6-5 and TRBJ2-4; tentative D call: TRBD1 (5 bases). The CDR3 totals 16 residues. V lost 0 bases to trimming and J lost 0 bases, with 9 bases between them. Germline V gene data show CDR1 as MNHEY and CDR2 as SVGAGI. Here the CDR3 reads CASSYSWGRAKNIQYF. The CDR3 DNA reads TGTGCCAGCAGTTACTCGTGGGGCAGAGCCAAAAACATTCAGTACTTC.

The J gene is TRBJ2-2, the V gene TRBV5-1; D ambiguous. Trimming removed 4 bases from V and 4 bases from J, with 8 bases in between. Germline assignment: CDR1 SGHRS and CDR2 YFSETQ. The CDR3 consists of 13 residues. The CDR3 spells CASSRYSTGELFF. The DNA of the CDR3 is TGCGCCAGCAGCCGTTACAGCACCGGGGAGCTGTTTTTT.

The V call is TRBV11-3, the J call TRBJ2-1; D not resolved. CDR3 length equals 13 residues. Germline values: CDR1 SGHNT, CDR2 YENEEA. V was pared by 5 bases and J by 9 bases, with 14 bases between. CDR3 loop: CASSQDGVGEQFF. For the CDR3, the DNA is TGTGCCAGCAGCCAGGATGGAGTTGGTGAGCAGTTCTTC.

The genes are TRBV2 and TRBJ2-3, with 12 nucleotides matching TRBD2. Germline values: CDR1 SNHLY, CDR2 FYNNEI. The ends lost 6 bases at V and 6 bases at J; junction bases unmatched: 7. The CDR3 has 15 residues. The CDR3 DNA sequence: TGTGCCAGCAGCCTAGCGGGAGGGCCTTTGGATACGCAGTATTTT. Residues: CASSLAGGPLDTQYF.

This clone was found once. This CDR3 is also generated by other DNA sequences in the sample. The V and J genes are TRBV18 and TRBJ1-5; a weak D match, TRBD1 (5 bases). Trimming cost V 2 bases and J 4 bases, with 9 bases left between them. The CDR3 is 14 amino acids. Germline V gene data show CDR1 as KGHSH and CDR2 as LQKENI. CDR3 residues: CASSPGTLNQPQHF. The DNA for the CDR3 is TGTGCCAGCTCACCAGGGACTTTAAATCAGCCCCAGCATTTT.

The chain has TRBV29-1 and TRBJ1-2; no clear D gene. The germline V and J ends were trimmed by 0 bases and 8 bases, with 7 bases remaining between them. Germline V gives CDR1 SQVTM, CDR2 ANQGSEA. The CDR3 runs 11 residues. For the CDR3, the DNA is TGCAGCGTTGAAGAAAAGAGCGGCTACACCTTC. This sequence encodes CSVEEKSGYTF.

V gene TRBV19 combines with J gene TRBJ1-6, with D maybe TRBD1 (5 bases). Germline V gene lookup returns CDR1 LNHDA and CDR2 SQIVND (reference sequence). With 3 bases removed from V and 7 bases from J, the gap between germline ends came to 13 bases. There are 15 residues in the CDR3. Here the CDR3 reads CASSIGGPLNSPLHF. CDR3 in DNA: TGTGCCAGTAGTATTGGGGGACCCCTCAATTCACCCCTCCACTTT.

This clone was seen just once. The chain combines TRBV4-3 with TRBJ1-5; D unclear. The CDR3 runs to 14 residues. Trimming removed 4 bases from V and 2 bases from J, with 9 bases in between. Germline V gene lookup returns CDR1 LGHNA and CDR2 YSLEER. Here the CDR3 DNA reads TGCGCCAGCAGCCGCGAAATGGGCAATCAGCCCCAGCATTTT. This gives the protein CASSREMGNQPQHF.

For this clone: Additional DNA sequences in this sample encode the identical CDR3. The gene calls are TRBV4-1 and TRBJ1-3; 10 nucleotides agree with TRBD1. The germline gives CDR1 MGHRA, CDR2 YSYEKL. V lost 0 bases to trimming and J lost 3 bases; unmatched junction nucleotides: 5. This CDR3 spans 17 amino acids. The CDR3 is CASSQETGGAHGNTIYF. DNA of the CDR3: TGCGCCAGCAGCCAAGAGACAGGGGGCGCCCATGGAAACACCATATATTTT.

CDR3 region: CASSQMELYQETQYF. In DNA, the CDR3 is TGTGCCAGCAGCCAGATGGAGCTGTACCAAGAGACCCAGTACTTC. The chain combines TRBV11-2 with TRBJ2-5; no reliable D call. The germline V gene encodes CDR1 SGHAT and CDR2 FQNNGV. The CDR3 totals 15 residues. Trimming left V 5 bases short and J 0 bases short, with 13 bases between.

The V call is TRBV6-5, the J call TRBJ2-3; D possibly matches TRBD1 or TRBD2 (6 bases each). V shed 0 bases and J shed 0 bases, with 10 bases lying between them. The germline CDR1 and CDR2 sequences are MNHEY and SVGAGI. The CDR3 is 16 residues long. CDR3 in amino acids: CASSYSRGLSTDTQYF. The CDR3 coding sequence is TGTGCCAGCAGTTACTCCAGGGGACTTAGCACAGATACGCAGTATTTT.

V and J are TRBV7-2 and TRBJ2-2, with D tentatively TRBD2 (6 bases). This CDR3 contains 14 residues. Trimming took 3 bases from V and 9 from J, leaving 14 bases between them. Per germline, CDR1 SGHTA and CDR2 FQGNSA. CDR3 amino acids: CASSLGLTVRELFF. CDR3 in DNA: TGTGCCAGCAGCTTGGGACTGACCGTTAGGGAGCTGTTTTTT.

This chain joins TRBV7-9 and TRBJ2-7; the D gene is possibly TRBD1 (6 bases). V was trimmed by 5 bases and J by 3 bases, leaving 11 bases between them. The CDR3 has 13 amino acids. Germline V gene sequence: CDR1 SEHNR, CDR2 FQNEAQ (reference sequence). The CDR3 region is CASSPADSYEQYF. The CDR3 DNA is TGTGCCAGCAGCCCGGCGGACAGCTACGAGCAGTACTTC.

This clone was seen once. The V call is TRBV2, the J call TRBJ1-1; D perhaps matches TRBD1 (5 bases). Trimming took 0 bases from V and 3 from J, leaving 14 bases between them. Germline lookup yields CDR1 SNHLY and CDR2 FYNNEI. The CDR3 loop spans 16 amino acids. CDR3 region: CASSEALQGGYTEAFF. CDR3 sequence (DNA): TGTGCCAGCAGTGAAGCGCTTCAGGGTGGGTACACTGAAGCTTTCTTT. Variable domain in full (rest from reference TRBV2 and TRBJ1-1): EPEVTQTPSHQVTQMGQEVILRCVPISNHLYFYWYRQILGQKVEFLVSFYNNEISEKSEIFDDQFSVERPDGSNFTLKIRSTKLEDSAMYFCASSEALQGGYTEAFFGQGTRLTVV.